This T cell receptor beta chain derives from a study of blood T cell repertoires in COVID-19. Overall study: Spain, Italy and the United States supplied samples that represented acute and convalescent COVID-19.

This clone was seen once. This table comes from immunoSEQ multiplex PCR, and its TCRdb copy is limited to in-frame clones, with some not included. The sample includes tens of thousands of clones, 75% to 95% of them seen just once. With 5 bases clipped from V and 3 bases from J, the junction kept 9 bases outside the gene matches. This CDR3 contains 15 residues. CDR1 is MDHEN and CDR2 is SYDVKM in the germline V gene. This receptor was identified in a man between 35 and 55 years old with COVID-19, enrolled during active disease. The chain has TRBV28 and TRBJ2-5; 7 bases are shared with TRBD1. Input material: peripheral blood. CDR3 DNA sequence: TGTGCCAGCAGTCCTCAAGGACAGGACAAAGAGACCCAGTACTTC. Its translation: CASSPQGQDKETQYF. The full variable domain, in which reference TRBV28 and TRBJ2-5 provide the parts outside the CDR3, is DVKVTQSSRYLVKRTGEKVFLECVQDMDHENMFWYRQDPGLGLRLIYFSYDVKMKEKGDIPEGYSVSREKKERFSLILESASTNQTSMYLCASSPQGQDKETQYFGPGTRLLVL.